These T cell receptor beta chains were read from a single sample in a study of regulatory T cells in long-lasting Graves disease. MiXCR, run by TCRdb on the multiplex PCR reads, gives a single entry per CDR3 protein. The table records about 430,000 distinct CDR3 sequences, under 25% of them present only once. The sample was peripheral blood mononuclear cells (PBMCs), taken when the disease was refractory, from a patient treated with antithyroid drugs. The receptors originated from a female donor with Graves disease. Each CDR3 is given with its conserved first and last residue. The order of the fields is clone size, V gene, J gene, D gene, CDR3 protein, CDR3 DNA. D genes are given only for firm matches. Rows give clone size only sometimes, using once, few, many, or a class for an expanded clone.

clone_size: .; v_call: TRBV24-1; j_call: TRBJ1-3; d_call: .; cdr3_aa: CATSAQSGNTIYF; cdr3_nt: TGTGCCACCAGTGCGCAATCTGGAAACACCATATATTTT
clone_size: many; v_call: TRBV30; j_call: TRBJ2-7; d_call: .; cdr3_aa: CAWNRERDEQYF; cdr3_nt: TGTGCCTGGAATCGGGAAAGGGACGAGCAGTACTTC
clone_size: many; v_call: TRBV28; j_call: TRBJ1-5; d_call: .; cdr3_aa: CASSLALNQPQHF; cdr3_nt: TGTGCCAGCAGTTTAGCGCTGAACCAGCCCCAGCATTTT
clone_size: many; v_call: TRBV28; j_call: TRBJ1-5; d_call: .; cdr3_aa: CASSSPGLSAPQHF; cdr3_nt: TGTGCCAGCAGTTCTCCGGGCCTCAGCGCGCCCCAGCATTTT
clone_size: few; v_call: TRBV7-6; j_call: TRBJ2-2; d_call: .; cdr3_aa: CASSLHSRGAEKTGELFF; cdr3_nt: TGTGCCAGCAGCCTCCACTCGAGGGGCGCCGAAAAAACCGGGGAGCTGTTTTTT
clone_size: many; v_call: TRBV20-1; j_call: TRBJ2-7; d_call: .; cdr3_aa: CSATPSGEVYEQYF; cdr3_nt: TGCAGTGCCACCCCGAGCGGTGAAGTCTACGAGCAGTACTTC
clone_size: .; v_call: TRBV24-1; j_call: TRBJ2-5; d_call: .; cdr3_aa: CATSDFGSLWGRQTQYF; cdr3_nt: TGTGCCACCAGTGATTTTGGATCATTATGGGGGCGTCAGACCCAGTACTTC
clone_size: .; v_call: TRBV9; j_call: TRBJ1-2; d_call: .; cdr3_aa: CASSVGGGATYGYTF; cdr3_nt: TGTGCCAGCAGCGTTGGGGGAGGGGCTACCTATGGCTACACCTTC
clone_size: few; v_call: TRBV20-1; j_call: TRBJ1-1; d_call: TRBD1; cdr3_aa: CSARPPGTGTEAFF; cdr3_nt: TGCAGTGCTAGACCCCCCGGGACAGGGACTGAAGCTTTCTTT
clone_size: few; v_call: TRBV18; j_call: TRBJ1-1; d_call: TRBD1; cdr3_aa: CASSPPTGAEAFF; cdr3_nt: TGTGCCAGCTCACCACCTACAGGGGCTGAAGCTTTCTTT
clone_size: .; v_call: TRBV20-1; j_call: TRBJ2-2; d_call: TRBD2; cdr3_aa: CSARDPGRAGELFF; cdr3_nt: TGCAGTGCTAGAGATCCAGGGAGGGCCGGGGAGCTGTTTTTT
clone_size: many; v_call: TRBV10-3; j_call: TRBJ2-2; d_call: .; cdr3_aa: CAISESTSYTGELFF; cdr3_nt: TGTGCCATCAGTGAGTCAACTTCCTACACCGGGGAGCTGTTTTTT
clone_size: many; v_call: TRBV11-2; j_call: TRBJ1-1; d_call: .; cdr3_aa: CASSISWGWDTEAFF; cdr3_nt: TGTGCCAGCAGCATATCGTGGGGCTGGGACACTGAAGCTTTCTTT
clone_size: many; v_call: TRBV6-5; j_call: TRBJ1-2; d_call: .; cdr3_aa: CASSYQGYTF; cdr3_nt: TGTGCCAGCAGTTACCAGGGCTACACCTTC
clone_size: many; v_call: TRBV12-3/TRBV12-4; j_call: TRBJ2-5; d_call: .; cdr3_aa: CASSSPGGKETQYF; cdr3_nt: TGTGCCAGCAGTTCGCCCGGGGGAAAAGAGACCCAGTACTTC
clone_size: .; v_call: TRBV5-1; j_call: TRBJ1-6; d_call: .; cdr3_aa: CASSLAAGYGNSPLHF; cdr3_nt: TGCGCCAGCAGCTTGGCCGCAGGGTATGGGAATTCACCCCTCCACTTT
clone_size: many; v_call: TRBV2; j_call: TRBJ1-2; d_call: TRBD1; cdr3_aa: CASSTGGLNYGYTF; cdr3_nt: TGTGCCAGCAGCACAGGGGGGTTAAACTATGGCTACACCTTC
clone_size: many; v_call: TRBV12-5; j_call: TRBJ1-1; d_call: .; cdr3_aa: CASGWGGANTEAFF; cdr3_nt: TGTGCTAGTGGTTGGGGGGGGGCGAACACTGAAGCTTTCTTT
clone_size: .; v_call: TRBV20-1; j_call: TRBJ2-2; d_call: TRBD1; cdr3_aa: CSARGQGAGELFF; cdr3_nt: TGCAGTGCTAGAGGACAGGGGGCCGGGGAGCTGTTTTTT
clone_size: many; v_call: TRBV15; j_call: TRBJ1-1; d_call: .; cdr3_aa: CATSRDRDNTEAFF; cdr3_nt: TGTGCCACCAGCAGAGACAGGGATAACACTGAAGCTTTCTTT
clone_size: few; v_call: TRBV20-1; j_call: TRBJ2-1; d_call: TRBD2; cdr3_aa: CSARETSGRIRNEQFF; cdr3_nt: TGCAGTGCTAGGGAAACTAGCGGGAGGATTAGGAATGAGCAGTTCTTC
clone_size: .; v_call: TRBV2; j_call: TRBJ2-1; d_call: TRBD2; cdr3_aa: CASRGTKNEQFF; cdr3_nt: TGTGCCAGCAGAGGGACTAAAAATGAGCAGTTCTTC
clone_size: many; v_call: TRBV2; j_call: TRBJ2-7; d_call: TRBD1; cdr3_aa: CASSLQGAAGVF; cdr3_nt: TGTGCCAGCAGCCTACAGGGGGCAGCAGGGGTCTTC
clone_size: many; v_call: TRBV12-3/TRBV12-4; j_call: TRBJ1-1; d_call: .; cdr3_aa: CASSGLVEAFF; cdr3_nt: TGTGCCAGCAGCGGGCTGGTAGAAGCTTTCTTT
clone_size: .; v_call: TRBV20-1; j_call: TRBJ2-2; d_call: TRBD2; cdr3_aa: CSARDRTSGFIAGELFF; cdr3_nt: TGCAGTGCTAGAGATCGGACTAGCGGGTTCATAGCCGGGGAGCTGTTTTTT
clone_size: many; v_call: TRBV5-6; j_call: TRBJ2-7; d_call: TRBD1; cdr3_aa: CASSFGQGRGYEQYF; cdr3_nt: TGTGCCAGCAGCTTCGGACAGGGACGGGGATACGAGCAGTACTTC
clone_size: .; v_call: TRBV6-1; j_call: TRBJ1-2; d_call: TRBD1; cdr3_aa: CASSPGQDRYGYTF; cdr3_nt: TGTGCCAGCAGCCCGGGACAGGATCGCTATGGCTACACCTTC
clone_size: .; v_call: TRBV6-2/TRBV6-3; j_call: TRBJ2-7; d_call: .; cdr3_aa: CASSYSEPGKEEQYF; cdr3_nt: TGTGCCAGCAGTTACTCGGAGCCGGGAAAGGAGGAGCAGTACTTC
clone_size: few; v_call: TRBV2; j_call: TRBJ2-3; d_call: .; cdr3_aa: CASSGLVDTQYF; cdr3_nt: TGTGCCAGCAGTGGTTTGGTAGATACGCAGTATTTT
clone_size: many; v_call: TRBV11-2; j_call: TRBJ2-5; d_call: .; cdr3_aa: CASSLMRSQETQYF; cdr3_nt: TGTGCCAGCAGCTTAATGAGAAGTCAAGAGACCCAGTACTTC
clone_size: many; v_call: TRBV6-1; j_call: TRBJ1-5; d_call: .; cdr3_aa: CASSPSFGDQPQHF; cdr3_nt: TGTGCCAGCAGCCCGAGTTTTGGGGATCAGCCCCAGCATTTT
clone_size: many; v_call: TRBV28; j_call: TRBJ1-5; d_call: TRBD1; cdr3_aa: CASSPTVATGGNQPQHF; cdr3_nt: TGTGCCAGCAGCCCGACTGTGGCGACAGGGGGCAATCAGCCCCAGCATTTT
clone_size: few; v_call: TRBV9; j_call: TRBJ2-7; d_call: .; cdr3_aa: CASSVALGDYEQYF; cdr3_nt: TGTGCCAGCAGCGTAGCGCTGGGGGACTACGAGCAGTACTTC
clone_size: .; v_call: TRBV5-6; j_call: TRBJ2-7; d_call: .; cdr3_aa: CASSFTSNSYEQYF; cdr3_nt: TGTGCCAGCAGCTTCACTTCGAACTCCTACGAGCAGTACTTC
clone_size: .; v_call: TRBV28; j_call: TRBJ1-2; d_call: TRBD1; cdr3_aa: CASSLLDRGVYGYTF; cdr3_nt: TGTGCCAGCAGTTTATTAGACAGGGGTGTCTATGGCTACACCTTC
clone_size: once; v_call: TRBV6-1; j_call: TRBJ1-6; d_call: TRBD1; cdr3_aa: CASRDGTAVSSFYNSPLHF; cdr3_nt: TGTGCCAGCAGAGATGGGACAGCCGTATCCTCGTTCTATAATTCACCCCTCCACTTT
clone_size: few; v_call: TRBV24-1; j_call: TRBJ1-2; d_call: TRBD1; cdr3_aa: CATSDHPTGGDGYTF; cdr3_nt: TGTGCCACCAGTGACCACCCGACAGGGGGGGACGGCTACACCTTC
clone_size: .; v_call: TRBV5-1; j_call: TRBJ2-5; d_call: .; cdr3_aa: CASWDQETQYF; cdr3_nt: TGCGCCAGCTGGGACCAAGAGACCCAGTACTTC
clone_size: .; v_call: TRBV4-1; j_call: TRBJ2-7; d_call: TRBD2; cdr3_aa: CASSRIAGGLLEQYF; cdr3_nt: TGCGCCAGCAGCCGAATAGCGGGAGGGCTATTGGAGCAGTACTTC
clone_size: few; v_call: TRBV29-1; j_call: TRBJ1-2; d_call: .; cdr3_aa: CSVDDGYTF; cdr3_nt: TGCAGCGTTGACGATGGCTACACCTTC
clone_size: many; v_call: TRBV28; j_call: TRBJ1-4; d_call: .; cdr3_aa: CAHGGGGNEKLFF; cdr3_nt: TGTGCCCACGGGGGCGGAGGAAACGAAAAACTGTTTTTT
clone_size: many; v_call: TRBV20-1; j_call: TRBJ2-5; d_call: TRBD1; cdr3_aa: CSAEDRVGETQYF; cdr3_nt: TGCAGTGCTGAGGACAGGGTCGGAGAGACCCAGTACTTC
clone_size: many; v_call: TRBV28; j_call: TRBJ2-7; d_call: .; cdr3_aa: CASSILAAGQYF; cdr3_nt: TGTGCCAGCAGTATCCTAGCTGCGGGGCAGTACTTC
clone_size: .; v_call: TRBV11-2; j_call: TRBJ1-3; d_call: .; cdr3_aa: CASSGPGRSSGNTIYF; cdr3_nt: TGTGCCAGCAGCGGACCCGGCAGGTCCTCTGGAAACACCATATATTTT
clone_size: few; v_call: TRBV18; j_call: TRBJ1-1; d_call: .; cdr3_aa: CASSQGVITEAFF; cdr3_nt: TGTGCCAGCTCCCAAGGGGTGATAACTGAAGCTTTCTTT
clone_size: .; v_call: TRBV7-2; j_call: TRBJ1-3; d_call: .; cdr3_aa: CASSPEVGLSHSGNTIYF; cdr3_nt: TGTGCCAGCAGCCCAGAGGTCGGGTTGTCACATTCTGGAAACACCATATATTTT
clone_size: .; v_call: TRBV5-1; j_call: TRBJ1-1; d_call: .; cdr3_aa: CASSHGPYTEAFF; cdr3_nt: TGCGCCAGCAGCCACGGACCCTACACTGAAGCTTTCTTT
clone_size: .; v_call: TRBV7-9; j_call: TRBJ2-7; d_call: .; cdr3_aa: CASSRGGQNYEQYF; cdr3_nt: TGTGCCAGCAGCCGTGGGGGGCAGAACTACGAGCAGTACTTC
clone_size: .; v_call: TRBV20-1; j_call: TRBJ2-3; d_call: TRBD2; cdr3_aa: CSASSSGSVTDTQYF; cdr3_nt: TGCAGTGCTAGCTCTAGCGGGAGTGTCACAGATACGCAGTATTTT
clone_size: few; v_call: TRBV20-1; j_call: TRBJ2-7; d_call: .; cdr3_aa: CSATGGGQGYEQYF; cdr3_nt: TGCAGTGCTACCGGGGGGGGACAGGGCTACGAGCAGTACTTC
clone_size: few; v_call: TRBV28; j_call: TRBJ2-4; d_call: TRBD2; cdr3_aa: CASRSAQTSGRVRAKNIQYF; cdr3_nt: TGTGCCAGCAGATCAGCCCAAACTAGCGGGAGGGTCCGGGCCAAAAACATTCAGTACTTC
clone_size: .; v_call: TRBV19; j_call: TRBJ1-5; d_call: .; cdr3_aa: CASSIEGHINQPQHF; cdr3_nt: TGTGCCAGTAGTATTGAAGGGCATATCAATCAGCCCCAGCATTTT
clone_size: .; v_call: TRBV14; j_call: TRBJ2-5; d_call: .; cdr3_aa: CASSQARRGGAFQETQYF; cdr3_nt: TGTGCCAGCAGCCAAGCCCGGAGGGGGGGCGCGTTCCAAGAGACCCAGTACTTC